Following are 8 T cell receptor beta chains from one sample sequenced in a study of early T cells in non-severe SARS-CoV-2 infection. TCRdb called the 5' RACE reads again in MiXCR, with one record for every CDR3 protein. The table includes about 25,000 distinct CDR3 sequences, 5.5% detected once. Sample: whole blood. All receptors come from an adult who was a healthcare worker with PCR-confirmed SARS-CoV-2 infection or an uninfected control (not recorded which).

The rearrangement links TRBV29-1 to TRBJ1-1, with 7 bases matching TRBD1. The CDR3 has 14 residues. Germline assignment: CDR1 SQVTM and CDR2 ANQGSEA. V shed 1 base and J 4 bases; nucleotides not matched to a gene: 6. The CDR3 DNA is TGCAGCGTTGAAGCCCTGGGACAGCTCACTGAAGCTTTCTTT. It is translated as CSVEALGQLTEAFF.

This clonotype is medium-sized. The CDR3 region is CASSLSGTRSHEQYF. The CDR3, as DNA: TGTGCCAGCAGTTTATCGGGGACAAGATCCCACGAGCAGTACTTC. This chain connects TRBV27 to TRBJ2-7; perhaps TRBD1 as D (6 bases). Looked up from germline, CDR1 is MNHEY and CDR2 is SMNVEV (reference sequence). The V end was cut by 0 bases, the J end by 5 bases, with 14 bases between. The CDR3 covers 15 residues.

Written as DNA, the CDR3 is TGTGCCAGCTCACCACCTGGGGCCAACGTCCTGACTTTC. Translating it yields CASSPPGANVLTF. V and J are TRBV18 and TRBJ2-6; no clear D gene. The V end was cut by 0 bases, the J end by 3 bases, with 0 bases between. The V gene's germline CDR1 is KGHSH and CDR2 LQKENI. The CDR3 length is 13 residues. The complete variable domain, with remaining parts taken from reference TRBV18 and TRBJ2-6, reads NAGVMQNPRHLVRRRGQEARLRCSPMKGHSHVYWYRQLPEEGLKFMVYLQKENIIDESGMPKERFSAEFPKEGPSILRIQQVVRGDSAAYFCASSPPGANVLTFGAGSRLTVL.

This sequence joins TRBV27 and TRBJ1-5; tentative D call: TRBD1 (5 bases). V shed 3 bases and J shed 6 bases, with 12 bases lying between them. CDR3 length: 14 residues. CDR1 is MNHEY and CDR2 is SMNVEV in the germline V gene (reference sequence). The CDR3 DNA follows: TGTGCCAGCAGTTTCATGGGGGGAGGTCAGCCCCAGCATTTT. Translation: CASSFMGGGQPQHF.

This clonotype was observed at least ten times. The chain's CDR3 is CASSLRVLGGDTQYF. The CDR3 nucleotides read TGTGCCAGCAGCTTACGAGTCCTCGGAGGAGATACGCAGTATTTT. The rearrangement joins TRBV7-9 to TRBJ2-3, with a weak D call TRBD2 (5 bases). V lost 2 bases, J lost 5 bases, and 14 bases lay in between. The CDR3 contains 15 residues. The germline CDR1 and CDR2 sequences are SEHNR and FQNEAQ (reference sequence).

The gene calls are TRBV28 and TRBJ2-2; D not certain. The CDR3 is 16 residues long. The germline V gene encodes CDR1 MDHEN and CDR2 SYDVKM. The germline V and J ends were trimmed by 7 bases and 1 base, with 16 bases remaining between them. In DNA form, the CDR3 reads TGTGCCAGCACTTACGCTACCTCTCTGAACACCGGGGAGCTGTTTTTT. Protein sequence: CASTYATSLNTGELFF.

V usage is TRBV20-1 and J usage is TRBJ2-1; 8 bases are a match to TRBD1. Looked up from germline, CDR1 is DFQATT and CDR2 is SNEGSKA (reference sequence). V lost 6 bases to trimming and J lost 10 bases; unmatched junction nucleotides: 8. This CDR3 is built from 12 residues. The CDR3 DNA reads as TGCAGTGCGCCCGTCAGGGGGCGAGAGCAGTTCTTC. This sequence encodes CSAPVRGREQFF.

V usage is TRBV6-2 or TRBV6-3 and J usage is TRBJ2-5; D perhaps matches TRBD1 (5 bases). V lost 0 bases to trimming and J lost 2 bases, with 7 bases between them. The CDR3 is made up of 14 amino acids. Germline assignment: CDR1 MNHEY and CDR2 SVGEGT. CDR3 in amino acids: CASSYSGRQETQYF. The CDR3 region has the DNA TGTGCCAGCAGTTACTCGGGGCGGCAAGAGACCCAGTACTTC.